This is a list of T cell receptor beta chains from one sample in a study of cytomegalovirus exposure and HLA in healthy donors. Produced via immunoSEQ multiplex PCR; TCRdb's table is partial and in-frame only. The repertoire shows approximately 110,000 clones; the top ten hold around 4%. Source material: PBMCs. These receptors all stem from a man aged 18-30 years in good health and CMV-seronegative. Each CDR3 is given with its conserved first and last residue. D genes are given only for firm matches.

J | D | V | CDR3 | DNA
TRBJ1-5 | TRBD1 | TRBV7-3 | CASSPDRGQPQHF | TGTGCCAGCAGCCCGGACAGGGGTCAGCCCCAGCATTTT
TRBJ1-2 | TRBD1 | TRBV7-9 | CASSSGGTGFNYGYTF | TGTGCCAGCAGCTCAGGGGGGACAGGGTTTAACTATGGCTACACCTTC
TRBJ2-5 | NA | TRBV19 | CASGMNRGETQYF | TGTGCCTCCGGGATGAATCGAGGGGAGACCCAGTACTTC
TRBJ1-1 | TRBD1 | TRBV13 | CASRGQDTEAFF | TGTGCCAGCAGGGGACAGGACACTGAAGCTTTCTTT
TRBJ2-2 | NA | TRBV28 | CASKVGGVGTGELFF | TGTGCCAGCAAAGTAGGGGGAGTGGGCACCGGGGAGCTGTTTTTT
TRBJ2-7 | TRBD1 | TRBV7-9 | CASSLRGQTYEQYF | TGTGCCAGCAGCTTAAGGGGACAGACATACGAGCAGTACTTC
TRBJ1-2 | NA | TRBV5-4 | CASSFRQTYGYTF | TGTGCCAGCAGCTTCAGACAGACCTATGGCTACACCTTC
TRBJ2-7 | NA | TRBV7-9 | CASSLQGQFLTFTYEQYF | TGTGCCAGCAGCTTACAAGGACAGTTTCTTACTTTTACCTACGAGCAGTACTTC
TRBJ2-2 | NA | TRBV10-2 | CASSESAGISTGELFF | TGCGCCAGCAGTGAGTCGGCAGGGATTAGCACCGGGGAGCTGTTTTTT
TRBJ1-1 | NA | TRBV7-2 | CASSYLGGLGLFPEAFF | TGTGCCAGCAGCTACCTCGGGGGGCTCGGTCTTTTCCCTGAAGCTTTCTTT
TRBJ2-5 | NA | TRBV15 | CATSSRTTQRAQYF | TGTGCCACCAGCAGCCGGACTACCCAGAGGGCCCAGTACTTC
TRBJ1-2 | TRBD1 | TRBV5-1 | CASSLVGTGDGYTF | TGCGCCAGCAGCTTGGTAGGGACAGGGGATGGCTACACCTTC
TRBJ1-2 | NA | TRBV5-1 | CASSLRQTGYTF | TGCGCCAGCAGCCTTCGACAGACCGGCTACACCTTC
TRBJ1-1 | NA | TRBV18 | CASSQGRTEAFF | TGTGCCAGCTCACAGGGGAGGACTGAAGCTTTCTTT
TRBJ2-1 | TRBD2 | TRBV13 | CASSFMASGRDEQFF | TGTGCCAGCAGCTTTATGGCTAGCGGGAGGGATGAGCAGTTCTTC
TRBJ1-4 | NA | TRBV14 | CASSSHRETNEKLFF | TGTGCCAGCAGCTCCCACAGGGAAACTAATGAAAAACTGTTTTTT
TRBJ2-1 | TRBD2 | TRBV5-1 | CASRPGLANYNEQFF | TGCGCCAGCAGGCCGGGACTAGCTAACTACAATGAGCAGTTCTTC
TRBJ2-1 | NA | TRBV10-2 | CASTYRAPGYNEQFF | TGCGCCAGCACTTACAGGGCCCCCGGCTACAATGAGCAGTTCTTC
TRBJ2-7 | NA | TRBV29-1 | CSILQTGSYEQYF | TGCAGCATTCTGCAGACAGGATCCTACGAGCAGTACTTC
TRBJ1-3 | NA | TRBV6-5 | CASSYAGNRNTIYF | TGTGCCAGCAGTTATGCCGGGAATAGAAACACCATATATTTT
TRBJ2-7 | NA | TRBV11-3 | CASSLEGQGPHEQYF | TGTGCCAGCAGCTTAGAAGGGCAGGGGCCCCACGAGCAGTACTTC
TRBJ2-1 | TRBD1 | TRBV7-9 | CASSLTGQSYNEQFF | TGTGCCAGCAGCTTAACGGGACAGTCCTACAATGAGCAGTTCTTC
TRBJ2-3 | TRBD2 | TRBV6-1 | CASSRLSGASDTQYF | TGTGCCAGCAGCAGGTTGAGCGGGGCATCAGATACGCAGTATTTT
TRBJ2-3 | NA | TRBV19 | CASSIVTGDTQYF | TGTGCCAGTAGTATAGTGACCGGGGATACGCAGTATTTT
TRBJ2-2 | NA | TRBV2 | CASAEENLGTGELFF | TGTGCCAGTGCAGAGGAGAATTTAGGCACCGGGGAGCTGTTTTTT
TRBJ2-1 | TRBD1 | TRBV11-3 | CASSPGQGIDEQFF | TGTGCCAGCAGCCCGGGACAGGGCATAGATGAGCAGTTCTTC
TRBJ2-2 | TRBD2 | TRBV5-4 | CASSISGRAHTGELFF | TGTGCCAGCAGCATTAGCGGGAGGGCCCACACCGGGGAGCTGTTTTTT
TRBJ1-5 | NA | TRBV9 | CASSESLHQGPQHF | TGTGCCAGCAGCGAATCTCTTCACCAGGGACCCCAGCATTTT
TRBJ2-1 | TRBD2 | TRBV6-1 | CASRPGTSGYNEQFF | TGTGCCAGTCGTCCCGGGACTAGCGGCTACAATGAGCAGTTCTTC
TRBJ1-6 | NA | TRBV19 | CASSTTGVFNSPLHF | TGTGCCAGTAGTACAACGGGGGTGTTTAATTCACCCCTCCACTTT
TRBJ2-3 | NA | TRBV7-8 | CASRDGHRTDTQYF | TGTGCCAGCAGGGACGGACATCGCACAGATACGCAGTATTTT
TRBJ2-7 | NA | TRBV7-6 | CASSLIPLEQYF | TGTGCCAGCAGCTTAATCCCCCTCGAGCAGTACTTC
TRBJ2-1 | NA | TRBV7-9 | CASSAGYPNNEQFF | TGTGCCAGCTCAGCGGGTTACCCCAATAATGAGCAGTTCTTC